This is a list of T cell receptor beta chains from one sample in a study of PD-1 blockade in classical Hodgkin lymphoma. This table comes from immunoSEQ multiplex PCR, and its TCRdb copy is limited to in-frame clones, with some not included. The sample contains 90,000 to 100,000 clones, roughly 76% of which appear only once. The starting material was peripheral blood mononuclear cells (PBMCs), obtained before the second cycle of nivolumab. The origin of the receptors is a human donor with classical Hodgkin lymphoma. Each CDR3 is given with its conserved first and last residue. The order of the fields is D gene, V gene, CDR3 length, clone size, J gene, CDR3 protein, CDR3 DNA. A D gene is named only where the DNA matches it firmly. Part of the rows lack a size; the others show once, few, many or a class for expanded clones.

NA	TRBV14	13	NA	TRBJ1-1	CASSRAQNTEAFF	TGTGCCAGCAGCCGGGCTCAGAACACTGAAGCTTTCTTT
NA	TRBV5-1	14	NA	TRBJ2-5	CASSMTGGGETQYF	TGCGCCAGCAGCATGACAGGCGGCGGAGAGACCCAGTACTTC
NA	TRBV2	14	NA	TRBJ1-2	CASRSPAGDYGYTF	TGTGCCAGCAGATCCCCGGCGGGCGACTATGGCTACACCTTC
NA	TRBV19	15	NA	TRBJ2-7	CASSIGGLGPVEQYF	TGTGCCAGTAGTATAGGGGGACTTGGCCCGGTCGAGCAGTACTTC
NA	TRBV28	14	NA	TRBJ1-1	CASSLVGGSTEAFF	TGTGCCAGCAGTTTGGTCGGGGGCAGCACTGAAGCTTTCTTT
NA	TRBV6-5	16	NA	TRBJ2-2	CASSYAWRRNTGELFF	TGTGCCAGCAGTTATGCGTGGAGGCGGAACACCGGGGAGCTGTTTTTT
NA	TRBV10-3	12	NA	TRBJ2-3	CAISESGNTQYF	TGTGCCATCAGTGAGTCTGGCAATACGCAGTATTTT
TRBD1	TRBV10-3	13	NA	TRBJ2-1	CAISEGQGDEQFF	TGTGCCATCAGTGAGGGACAGGGTGATGAGCAGTTCTTC
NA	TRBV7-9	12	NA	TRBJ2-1	CASSLDAYEQFF	TGTGCCAGCAGCTTAGACGCATATGAGCAGTTCTTC
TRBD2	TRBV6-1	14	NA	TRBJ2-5	CASSEAAGGETQYF	TGTGCCAGCAGTGAAGCGGCGGGGGGAGAGACCCAGTACTTC
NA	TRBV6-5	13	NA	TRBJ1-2	CASSYSGGDGYTF	TGTGCCAGCAGTTACTCGGGAGGCGATGGCTACACCTTC
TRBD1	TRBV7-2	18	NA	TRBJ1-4	CASSLGWGQGATNEKLFF	TGTGCCAGCAGCTTAGGGTGGGGACAGGGTGCGACTAATGAAAAACTGTTTTTT
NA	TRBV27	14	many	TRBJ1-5	CASGFGGVDQPQHF	TGTGCCAGCGGATTCGGCGGGGTGGATCAGCCCCAGCATTTT
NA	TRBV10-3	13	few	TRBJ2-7	CAISGNQVGEQYF	TGTGCCATCAGTGGCAACCAAGTAGGCGAGCAGTACTTC
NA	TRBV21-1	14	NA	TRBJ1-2	CASSTGARNYGYTF	TGTGCCAGCAGCACAGGAGCCCGTAACTATGGCTACACCTTC
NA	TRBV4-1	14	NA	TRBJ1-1	CASSQAGKNTEAFF	TGCGCCAGCAGCCAAGCCGGGAAGAACACTGAAGCTTTCTTT
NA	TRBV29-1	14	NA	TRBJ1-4	CSVTSGRAGEKLFF	TGCAGCGTTACCTCCGGGAGGGCGGGGGAAAAACTGTTTTTT
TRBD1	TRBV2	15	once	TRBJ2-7	CASSEATGGSYEQYF	TGTGCCAGCAGTGAAGCTACAGGGGGGTCCTACGAGCAGTACTTC
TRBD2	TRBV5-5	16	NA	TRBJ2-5	CASRISIGRFQETQYF	TGTGCCAGCAGAATCTCTATCGGGAGGTTCCAAGAGACCCAGTACTTC
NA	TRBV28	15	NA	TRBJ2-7	CASSLGSGVPYEQYF	TGTGCCAGCAGTTTAGGGTCAGGGGTTCCCTACGAGCAGTACTTC
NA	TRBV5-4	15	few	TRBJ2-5	CASSFPLSGEQTQYF	TGTGCCAGCAGCTTTCCCTTATCAGGTGAACAGACCCAGTACTTC
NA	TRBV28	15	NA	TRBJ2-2	CASSFLPEGAGELFF	TGTGCCAGCAGTTTTTTGCCAGAAGGGGCCGGGGAGCTGTTTTTT
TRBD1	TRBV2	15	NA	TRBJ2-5	CASSADRAGEETQYF	TGTGCCAGCAGCGCGGACAGGGCAGGCGAAGAGACCCAGTACTTC
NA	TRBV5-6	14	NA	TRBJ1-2	CASSPVGADYGYTF	TGTGCCAGCAGCCCTGTTGGGGCAGACTATGGCTACACCTTC
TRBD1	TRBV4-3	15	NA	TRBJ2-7	CASSQDLWDRGEQYF	TGCGCCAGCAGCCAAGATCTATGGGACAGGGGCGAGCAGTACTTC
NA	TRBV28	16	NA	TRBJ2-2	CASRVSGRGNTGELFF	TGTGCCAGCAGGGTCTCGGGCAGGGGGAACACCGGGGAGCTGTTTTTT
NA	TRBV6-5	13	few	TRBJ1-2	CASRDTGLYGYTF	TGTGCCAGCAGAGATACAGGGCTCTATGGCTACACCTTC
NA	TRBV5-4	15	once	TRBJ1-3	CASSQDGGSGNTIYF	TGTGCCAGCAGCCAGGACGGAGGCTCTGGAAACACCATATATTTT
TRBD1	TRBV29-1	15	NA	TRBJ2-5	CSVVGHRGHQETQYF	TGCAGCGTTGTCGGGCACAGGGGGCACCAAGAGACCCAGTACTTC
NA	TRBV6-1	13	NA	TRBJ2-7	CASDAGPSYEQYF	TGTGCCAGCGACGCAGGGCCCTCCTACGAGCAGTACTTC
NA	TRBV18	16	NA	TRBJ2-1	CASSLGEPGTYNEQFF	TGTGCCAGCTCACTCGGGGAGCCTGGGACCTACAATGAGCAGTTCTTC